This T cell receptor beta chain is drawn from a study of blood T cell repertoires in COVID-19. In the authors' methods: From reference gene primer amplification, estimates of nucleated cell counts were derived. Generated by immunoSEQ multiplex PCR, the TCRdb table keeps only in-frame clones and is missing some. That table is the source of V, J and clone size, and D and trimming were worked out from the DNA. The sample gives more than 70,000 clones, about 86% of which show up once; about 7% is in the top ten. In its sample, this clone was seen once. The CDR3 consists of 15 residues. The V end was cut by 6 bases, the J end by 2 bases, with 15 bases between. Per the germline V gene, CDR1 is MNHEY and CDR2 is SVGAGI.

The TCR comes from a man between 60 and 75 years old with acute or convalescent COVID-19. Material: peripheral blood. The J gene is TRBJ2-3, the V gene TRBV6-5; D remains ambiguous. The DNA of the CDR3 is TGTGCCAGCAGATCACATAGCCCCCTCACAGATACGCAGTATTTT. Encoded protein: CASRSHSPLTDTQYF.